This entry concerns a single T cell receptor beta chain. What it binds is unknown. Looked up from germline, CDR1 is MNHNS and CDR2 is SASEGT. Deletions cut 0 bases from V and 4 bases from J, with 16 bases between. The CDR3 totals 16 residues. The source of the sample is a study of cytomegalovirus exposure and HLA in healthy donors. General study points: Several top significant clusters appeared, in a later analysis, to be linked to common viral pathogens. Certain indistinguishable V segments, among them TRBV6-2 and TRBV6-3, were excluded.

Researchers ran the PCR with 60 Vbeta and 13 Jbeta primers. TCRdb's copy holds only in-frame clones and misses some; the assay was immunoSEQ multiplex PCR. The sample shows 100,000 to 120,000 clones, about 80% of them seen only once. The V gene is TRBV6-1, the J gene TRBJ2-7; tentative D call: TRBD2 (5 bases). The sequence was collected from a woman aged 30 to 39 in good health and CMV-seropositive. Source material: PBMCs. CDR3: CASSEALLLASYEQYF. The CDR3 DNA sequence: TGTGCCAGCAGTGAAGCGCTATTGCTAGCATCGTACGAGCAGTACTTC.